This TCR beta chain was profiled in a study of regulatory T cells in long-lasting Graves disease. This clonotype was counted at least ten times. Antigen specificity is unknown. The time point here: newly diagnosed GD, antithyroid drugs for less than 3 months. Isolated PBMC RNA provided the starting material for the TCR library. Libraries of TCR beta came from iRepertoire HTBI primers plus Arm-PCR of CDR3 regions. TCRdb passed the multiplex PCR reads through MiXCR, listing each CDR3 protein once. Of approximately 540,000 distinct CDR3 sequences detected, about 12% appear once; the ten largest clones hold more than 8%. This CDR3 comprises 15 residues. Germline CDR1 and CDR2: MNHNS and SASEGT. J gave up 2 bases and V 6 bases, and 7 bases lay outside the gene matches. Broader study findings: The TCR repertoire of persistent Graves' patients was less diverse than that of newly diagnosed ones.

The sample also formed part of further work on T cells in Graves' hyperthyroidism and ophthalmopathy.

The sequence was collected from a woman in her 30s with Graves disease. This specimen consisted of peripheral blood mononuclear cells (PBMCs), obtained at new diagnosis, from a patient treated with antithyroid drugs. This sequence joins TRBV6-1 and TRBJ2-1; TRBD1 matches 7 bases. The chain's CDR3 is CASSGTGTAYNEQFF. The CDR3 region has the DNA TGTGCCAGCAGCGGAACCGGGACAGCCTACAATGAGCAGTTCTTC.